The rows below give T cell receptor beta chains drawn from one sample of a study of T cell repertoires in cytomegalovirus infection. TCRdb re-called the reads through MiXCR, storing one row per CDR3 protein. The data hold 250,000 to 300,000 distinct CDR3 sequences, with less than 9.5% observed a single time. Sample: PBMCs. These receptors originate from a human donor in good health (CMV status not recorded). Some clones in this sample may be carry-over from other donors' samples. CDR3s include the opening cysteine and the closing phenylalanine or tryptophan. D genes are given only for firm matches. Some rows have no size entry. The others give once, few or many, or a class for an expanded clone.

CASSIQGLTEAFF TGTGCCAGTAGTATTCAGGGGTTGACTGAAGCTTTCTTT few TRBV19 . TRBJ1-1
CASSLDWQANTEAFF TGTGCCAGCAGCTTAGATTGGCAGGCGAACACTGAAGCTTTCTTT many TRBV7-2 . TRBJ1-1
CASSDVGGVTEAFF TGTGCCAGCAGTGATGTAGGGGGGGTCACTGAAGCTTTCTTT many TRBV2 . TRBJ1-1
CASSIQGVENSPLHF TGTGCCAGTAGTATTCAGGGTGTTGAGAATTCACCCCTCCACTTT many TRBV19 . TRBJ1-6
CASSSNFGGGNQPQHF TGTGCCAGCAGCTCAAACTTCGGTGGGGGCAATCAGCCCCAGCATTTT few TRBV7-2 . TRBJ1-5
CASVSGQTQYF TGTGCCTCCGTTAGCGGCCAGACCCAGTACTTC many TRBV7-2 . TRBJ2-5
CASSLGFGSTYGYTF TGTGCCAGCAGCTTAGGGTTCGGGAGTACCTATGGCTACACCTTC many TRBV7-2 . TRBJ1-2
CASSLDLHPNQPQHF TGTGCCAGCAGCTTAGATCTCCACCCCAATCAGCCCCAGCATTTT few TRBV11-2 . TRBJ1-5
CASSSGLAGVHEQYF TGTGCCAGCAGCTCGGGACTAGCGGGAGTACACGAGCAGTACTTC . TRBV11-2 TRBD2 TRBJ2-7
CASSFVASWQFF TGTGCCAGCAGTTTTGTGGCCTCTTGGCAGTTCTTC few TRBV12-3/TRBV12-4 . TRBJ2-1
CASSLEGQGSYGYTF TGTGCCAGCAGCTTAGAAGGACAGGGGTCCTATGGCTACACCTTC many TRBV7-2 TRBD1 TRBJ1-2
CASSQWVNTEAFF TGTGCCAGCAGCCAATGGGTTAACACTGAAGCTTTCTTT . TRBV14 . TRBJ1-1
CASSPSWRDEKLFF TGTGCCAGCAGCCCCTCGTGGAGAGATGAAAAACTGTTTTTT many TRBV7-6 . TRBJ1-4
CASSLGRNTIYF TGTGCCAGCAGCCTAGGGAGGAACACCATATATTTT many TRBV7-2 . TRBJ1-3
CASSLGLTGDEQFF TGTGCCAGCAGCTTAGGTCTAACGGGGGATGAGCAGTTCTTC many TRBV11-2 . TRBJ2-1
CASSSRGGYGYTF TGTGCCAGCAGCAGCCGGGGTGGCTATGGCTACACCTTC many TRBV7-2 . TRBJ1-2
CASNLRGAQNTEAFF TGTGCCAGCAACCTTAGGGGGGCTCAGAACACTGAAGCTTTCTTT many TRBV11-2 . TRBJ1-1
CASSPDRGIHEQFF TGTGCCAGCAGTCCAGACAGGGGGATTCATGAGCAGTTCTTC many TRBV7-2 TRBD1 TRBJ2-1
CASSQVRTDYGYTF TGTGCCAGCAGCCAGGTGCGGACAGATTATGGCTACACCTTC few TRBV7-8 . TRBJ1-2
CATSGAGGHYGYTF TGTGCCACCAGCGGGGCGGGAGGACACTATGGCTACACCTTC . TRBV15 . TRBJ1-2
CASSFGGQGRETQYF TGTGCCAGCAGCTTTGGAGGACAGGGCCGGGAGACCCAGTACTTC many TRBV7-2 TRBD1 TRBJ2-5
CSANPGTGPYEQYF TGCAGTGCTAACCCCGGGACAGGGCCCTACGAGCAGTACTTC few TRBV20-1 TRBD1 TRBJ2-7
CASSQAGPGDEQFF TGCGCCAGCAGCCAAGCCGGCCCGGGGGATGAGCAGTTCTTC . TRBV4-3 . TRBJ2-1
CASSEEFSYNSPLHF TGTGCCAGCAGTGAAGAGTTCTCCTATAATTCACCCCTCCACTTT few TRBV6-4 . TRBJ1-6
CASSPDKREGPLYF TGTGCCAGCAGCCCCGATAAGCGGGAGGGCCCTCTTTACTTC . TRBV7-2 TRBD2 TRBJ2-7
CASSLVGQDHQPQHF TGTGCCAGCAGCTTAGTGGGACAGGACCATCAGCCCCAGCATTTT many TRBV7-2 TRBD1 TRBJ1-5
CASSSQTVGEQYF TGTGCCAGCAGTTCGCAAACAGTAGGCGAGCAGTACTTC many TRBV12-3/TRBV12-4 . TRBJ2-7
CASSKQTGTGSTEAFF TGTGCCAGCAGCAAACAAACCGGGACAGGGAGCACTGAAGCTTTCTTT few TRBV7-8 TRBD1 TRBJ1-1
CASSLTRPLPGELFF TGTGCCAGCAGTTTAACTCGTCCCCTACCCGGGGAGCTGTTTTTT . TRBV12-3/TRBV12-4 . TRBJ2-2
CASSPLGTVETQYF TGTGCCAGCAGCCCCCTTGGGACAGTCGAGACCCAGTACTTC many TRBV7-2 TRBD1 TRBJ2-5
CASSLSGRESDTQYF TGTGCCAGCAGCTTAAGCGGGAGAGAGTCAGATACGCAGTATTTT many TRBV11-2 TRBD2 TRBJ2-3
CASKLGDTFSTDTQYF TGTGCCAGCAAATTGGGGGACACCTTTAGCACAGATACGCAGTATTTT many TRBV6-1 . TRBJ2-3
CASSQLSDTQYF TGTGCCAGCAGCCAATTGAGTGATACGCAGTATTTT . TRBV3-1 . TRBJ2-3
CASSTGSRDEQYF TGTGCCAGCAGCACCGGGAGCCGTGATGAGCAGTATTTT many TRBV7-2 . TRBJ2-3
CASSPGWDRLNF TGTGCCAGCAGCCCAGGTTGGGACAGGCTAAACTTC many TRBV14 TRBD1 TRBJ2-7
CASSSGLASNTGELFF TGTGCCAGCAGCTCCGGACTAGCGAGCAACACCGGGGAGCTGTTTTTT . TRBV7-2 TRBD2 TRBJ2-2
CAISETGRNTGELFF TGTGCCATCAGTGAAACGGGACGGAACACCGGGGAGCTGTTTTTT many TRBV10-3 . TRBJ2-2
CASTSGLSSYNEQFF TGTGCCAGCACCTCGGGACTTAGCTCCTACAATGAGCAGTTCTTC many TRBV6-2/TRBV6-3 . TRBJ2-1
CASSIAAGGTDTQYF TGTGCCAGTAGTATAGCGGCGGGGGGCACAGATACGCAGTATTTT few TRBV19 TRBD2 TRBJ2-3
CASSLRQVNDGYTF TGTGCCAGCAGCTTGAGACAGGTGAATGATGGCTACACCTTC few TRBV7-2 . TRBJ1-2
CSAHRGLAGANVLTF TGCAGTGCTCACAGGGGGTTGGCTGGGGCCAACGTCCTGACTTTC many TRBV20-1 TRBD1 TRBJ2-6
CASSLVIARGGSGELFF TGTGCCAGCAGCTTGGTAATAGCCAGGGGAGGTTCCGGGGAGCTGTTTTTT many TRBV7-2 . TRBJ2-2
CASSSRTGSYEQYF TGTGCCAGCAGCTCACGGACAGGATCCTACGAGCAGTACTTC many TRBV7-2 TRBD1 TRBJ2-7
CASSLEGVEGAYF TGTGCCAGCAGCTTAGAGGGGGTCGAGGGGGCGTATTTT many TRBV7-2 TRBD1 TRBJ2-3
CASSLRRDRNTEAFF TGTGCCAGCAGCTTACGCCGGGACAGGAACACTGAAGCTTTCTTT many TRBV7-2 TRBD1 TRBJ1-1
CASNEDGSRNTEAFF TGTGCCAGCAACGAGGATGGGAGCCGGAACACTGAAGCTTTCTTT many TRBV7-2 . TRBJ1-1
CSGFIATNEKLFF TGCAGCGGTTTCATTGCAACTAATGAAAAACTGTTTTTT . TRBV29-1 . TRBJ1-4
CSVAQMVAYEQYF TGCAGCGTTGCCCAAATGGTTGCCTACGAGCAGTACTTC . TRBV29-1 . TRBJ2-7
CASSSGEQGANYGYTF TGCGCCAGCAGCTCGGGAGAACAGGGGGCGAACTATGGCTACACCTTC few TRBV5-1 TRBD1 TRBJ1-2
CASSSGVGGQPQHF TGTGCCAGCAGCTCCGGGGTCGGAGGTCAGCCCCAGCATTTT few TRBV7-2 . TRBJ1-5
CASSFSGIEAFF TGTGCCAGCAGTTTCTCGGGCATTGAAGCTTTCTTT many TRBV12-3/TRBV12-4 . TRBJ1-1
CSAISPVGTEAFF TGCAGTGCTATATCCCCGGTAGGCACTGAAGCTTTCTTT few TRBV20-1 . TRBJ1-1
CASRRDGNQPQHF TGTGCCAGCAGACGGGACGGGAATCAGCCCCAGCATTTT many TRBV7-2 . TRBJ1-5
CASSQSGSTDTQYF TGTGCCAGCAGCCAAAGTGGTAGCACAGATACGCAGTATTTT many TRBV11-3 . TRBJ2-3